Reported below is one T cell receptor beta chain. The CDR3 length is 13 residues. CDR1 and CDR2 (germline): MNHEY, SVGAGI. V gave up 7 bases and J gave up 5 bases, with 11 bases separating them. The data originate from a study of blood T cell repertoires in COVID-19. Study details: There were acute and convalescent COVID-19 samples, and they came from the United States, Italy and Spain. The cDNA or gDNA used as material had been derived from T cells, B-cell-depleted T cells, or PBMCs.

Original handling: Reference gene primer amplification gave estimated nucleated cell counts. Sequenced by immunoSEQ multiplex PCR; TCRdb stores in-frame clones only, minus some. The V and J calls and the clone size are those of that table, but D and trimming were determined from the DNA. The sample shows fewer than 90,000 clones, 60% to 80% of them seen only once. This clonotype was obtained from a woman in her forties or fifties with acute or convalescent COVID-19. The V call is TRBV6-5, the J call TRBJ2-2; D ambiguous. Sequencing was carried out using peripheral blood. The CDR3 DNA reads as TGTGCCAGCACTTCCGGTTGGACCGGGGAGCTGTTTTTT. Amino acids: CASTSGWTGELFF.